This T cell receptor (beta chain) was recorded in a study of regulatory T cells in long-lasting Graves disease. Study details: Over 5 years of antithyroid drugs plus positive TSH receptor antibodies defined persistent Graves' disease. Study results and limitations: With persistent disease, TRBV28, TRBJ1-2 and TRBJ2-5 were the favored segments.

This clonotype was detected a few times. Its antigen is as yet unknown. The time point: persistent/refractory GD, antithyroid drugs over 5 years with positive TRAb. PBMC-extracted RNA yielded the TCR library. The collection involved drawing nine milliliters of peripheral blood into EDTA tubes. From germline, CDR1 is LNHDA and CDR2 SQIVND (reference sequence). The CDR3 runs to 17 residues. Trimming pared 7 bases from V and 5 bases from J, leaving 26 bases between. Sequencing libraries for TCR beta were prepared with iRepertoire HTBI primers and Arm-PCR of CDR3 regions. TCRdb re-analysed the multiplex PCR reads in MiXCR, keeping a single row per CDR3 protein. Found here are hundreds of thousands of distinct CDR3 sequences, around 20% of them singletons; the top ten hold less than 25%.

The receptor was derived from a female donor with Graves disease. The sequences come from peripheral blood mononuclear cells (PBMCs), collected when the disease was refractory, from a patient treated with antithyroid drugs. The rearrangement uses TRBV19 and TRBJ1-1, with D maybe TRBD1 (5 bases). DNA for the CDR3: TGTGCCAGTACTCGGCTGATTGCAACAGGAGATTGGACTGAAGCTTTCTTT. Protein product: CASTRLIATGDWTEAFF.